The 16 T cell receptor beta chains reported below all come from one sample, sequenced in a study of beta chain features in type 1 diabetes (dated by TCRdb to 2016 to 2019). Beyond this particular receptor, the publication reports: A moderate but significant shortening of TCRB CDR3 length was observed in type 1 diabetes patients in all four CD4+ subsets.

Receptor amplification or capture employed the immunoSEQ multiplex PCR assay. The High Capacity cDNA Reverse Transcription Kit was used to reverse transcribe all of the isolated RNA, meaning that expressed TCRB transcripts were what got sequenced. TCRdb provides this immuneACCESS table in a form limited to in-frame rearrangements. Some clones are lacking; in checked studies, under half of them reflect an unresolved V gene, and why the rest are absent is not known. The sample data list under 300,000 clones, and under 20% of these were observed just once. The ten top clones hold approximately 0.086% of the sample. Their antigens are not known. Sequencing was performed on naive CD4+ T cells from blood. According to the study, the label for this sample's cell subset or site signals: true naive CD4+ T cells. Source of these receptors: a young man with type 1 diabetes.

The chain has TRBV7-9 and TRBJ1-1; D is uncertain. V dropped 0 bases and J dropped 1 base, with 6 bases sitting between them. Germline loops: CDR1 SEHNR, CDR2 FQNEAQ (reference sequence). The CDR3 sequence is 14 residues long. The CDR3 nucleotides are TGTGCCAGCAGCTTAGCGGACGGGAACACTGAAGCTTTCTTT. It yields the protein CASSLADGNTEAFF.

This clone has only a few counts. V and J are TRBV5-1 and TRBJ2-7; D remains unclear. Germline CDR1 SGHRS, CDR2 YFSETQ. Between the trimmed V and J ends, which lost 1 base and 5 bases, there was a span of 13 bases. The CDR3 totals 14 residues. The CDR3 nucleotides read TGCGCCAGCAGCTTGATCGAAGGGAACCACGAGCAGTACTTC. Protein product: CASSLIEGNHEQYF. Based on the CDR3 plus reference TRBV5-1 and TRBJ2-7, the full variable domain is KAGVTQTPRYLIKTRGQQVTLSCSPISGHRSVSWYQQTPGQGLQFLFEYFSETQRNKGNFPGRFSGRQFSNSRSEMNVSTLELGDSALYLCASSLIEGNHEQYFGPGTRLTVT.

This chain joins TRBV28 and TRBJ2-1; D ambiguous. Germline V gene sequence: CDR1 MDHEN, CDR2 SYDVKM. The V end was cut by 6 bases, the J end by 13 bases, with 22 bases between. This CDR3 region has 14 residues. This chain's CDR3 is CASSQKLRDAPQFF. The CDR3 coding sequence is TGTGCCAGCAGCCAGAAATTGCGTGACGCACCCCAGTTCTTC.

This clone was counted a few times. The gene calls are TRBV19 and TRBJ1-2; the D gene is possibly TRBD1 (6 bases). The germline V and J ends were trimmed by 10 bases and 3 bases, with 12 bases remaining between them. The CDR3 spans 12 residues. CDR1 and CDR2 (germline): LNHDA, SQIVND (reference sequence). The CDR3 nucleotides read TGTGCCACCAAGACAGGCGACTATGGCTACACCTTC. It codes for CATKTGDYGYTF. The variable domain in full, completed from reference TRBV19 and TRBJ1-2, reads DGGITQSPKYLFRKEGQNVTLSCEQNLNHDAMYWYRQDPGQGLRLIYYSQIVNDFQKGDIAEGYSVSREKKESFPLTVTSAQKNPTAFYLCATKTGDYGYTFGSGTRLTVV.

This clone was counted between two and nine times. DNA of the CDR3: TGTGCCAGCAGCTACTCTGCGGGGGCCAAATGGAATGAGCAGTTCTTC. Its protein product is CASSYSAGAKWNEQFF. The rearrangement uses TRBV11-2 and TRBJ2-1, with D possibly matching TRBD2 (7 bases). V lost 4 bases and J lost 7, with 20 bases in between. The CDR3 has 16 residues. In germline, CDR1 is SGHAT, CDR2 FQNNGV.

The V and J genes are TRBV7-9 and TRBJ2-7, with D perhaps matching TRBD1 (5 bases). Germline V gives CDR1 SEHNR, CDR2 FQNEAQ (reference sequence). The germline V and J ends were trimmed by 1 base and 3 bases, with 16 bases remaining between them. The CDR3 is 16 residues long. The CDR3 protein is CASSLGSGRAFYEQYF. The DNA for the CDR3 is TGTGCCAGCAGCTTAGGGTCTGGCAGGGCCTTCTACGAGCAGTACTTC.

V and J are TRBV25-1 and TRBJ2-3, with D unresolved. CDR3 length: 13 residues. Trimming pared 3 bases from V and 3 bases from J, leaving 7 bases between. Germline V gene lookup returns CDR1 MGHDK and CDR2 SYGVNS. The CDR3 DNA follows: TGTGCCAGCAGTGATCAATGGACAGATACGCAGTATTTT. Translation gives CASSDQWTDTQYF. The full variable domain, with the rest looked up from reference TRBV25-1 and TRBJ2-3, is EADIYQTPRYLVIGTGKKITLECSQTMGHDKMYWYQQDPGMELHLIHYSYGVNSTEKGDLSSESTVSRIRTEHFPLTLESARPSHTSQYLCASSDQWTDTQYFGPGTRLTVL.

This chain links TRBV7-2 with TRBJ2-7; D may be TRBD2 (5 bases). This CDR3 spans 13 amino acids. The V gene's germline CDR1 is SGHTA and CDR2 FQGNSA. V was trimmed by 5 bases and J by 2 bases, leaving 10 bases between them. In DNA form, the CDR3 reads TGTGCCAGCAGCCTACAGAGGGCCTACGAGCAGTACTTC. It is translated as CASSLQRAYEQYF.

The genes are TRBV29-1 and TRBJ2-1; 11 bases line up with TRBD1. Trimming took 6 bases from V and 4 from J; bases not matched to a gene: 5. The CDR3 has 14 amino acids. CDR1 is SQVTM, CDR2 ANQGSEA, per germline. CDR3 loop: CSVRTGGRYNEQFF. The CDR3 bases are TGCAGCGTCCGGACAGGGGGCCGGTACAATGAGCAGTTCTTC.

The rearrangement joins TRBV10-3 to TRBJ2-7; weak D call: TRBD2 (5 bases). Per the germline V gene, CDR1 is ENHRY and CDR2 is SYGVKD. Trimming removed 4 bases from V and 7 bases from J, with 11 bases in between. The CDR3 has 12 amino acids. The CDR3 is CAISAPSGEQYF. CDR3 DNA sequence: TGTGCCATCAGTGCCCCTTCGGGGGAGCAGTACTTC.

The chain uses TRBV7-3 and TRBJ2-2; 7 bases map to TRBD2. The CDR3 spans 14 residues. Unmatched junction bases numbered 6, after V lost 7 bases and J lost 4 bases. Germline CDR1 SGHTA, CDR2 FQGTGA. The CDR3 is CASNPLAATGELFF. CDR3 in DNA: TGTGCCAGCAACCCTCTAGCGGCCACCGGGGAGCTGTTTTTT. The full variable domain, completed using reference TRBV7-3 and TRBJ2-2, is GAGVSQTPSNKVTEKGKYVELRCDPISGHTALYWYRQSLGQGPEFLIYFQGTGAADDSGLPNDRFFAVRPEGSVSTLKIQRTERGDSAVYLCASNPLAATGELFFGEGSRLTVL.

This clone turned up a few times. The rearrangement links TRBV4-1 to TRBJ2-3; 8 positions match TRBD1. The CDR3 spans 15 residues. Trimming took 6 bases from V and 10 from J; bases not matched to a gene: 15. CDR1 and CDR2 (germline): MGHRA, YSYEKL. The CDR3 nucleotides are TGCGCCAGCAGACGGCAGGGGGCGACCCTTAGGCCGCAGTATTTT. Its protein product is CASRRQGATLRPQYF.

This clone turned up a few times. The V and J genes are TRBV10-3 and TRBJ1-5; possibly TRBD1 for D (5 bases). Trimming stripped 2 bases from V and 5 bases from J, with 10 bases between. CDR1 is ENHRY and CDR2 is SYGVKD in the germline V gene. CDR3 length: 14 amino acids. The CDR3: CAISEGRDHQPQHF. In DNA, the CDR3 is TGTGCCATCAGTGAGGGCAGGGACCATCAGCCCCAGCATTTT.

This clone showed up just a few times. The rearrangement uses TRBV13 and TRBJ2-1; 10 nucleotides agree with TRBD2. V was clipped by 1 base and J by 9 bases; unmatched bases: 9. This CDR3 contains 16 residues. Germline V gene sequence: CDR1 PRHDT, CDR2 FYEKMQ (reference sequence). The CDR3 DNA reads TGTGCCAGCAGCTTAGAACGCTCTAGCGGGAGTGTTGAGCAGTTCTTC. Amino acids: CASSLERSSGSVEQFF.

The CDR3 nucleotides read TGTGCCAGCAGCTCCACAGATACGCAGTATTTT. It encodes CASSSTDTQYF. The rearrangement joins TRBV13 to TRBJ2-3, with D uncertain. This CDR3 region has 11 residues. In germline, CDR1 is PRHDT, CDR2 FYEKMQ (reference sequence). V lost 4 bases and J 2 bases, leaving 1 base between the germline ends.

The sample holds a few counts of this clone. The CDR3 is CASSPDREQEAFF. CDR3 DNA: TGTGCCAGCTCACCCGACAGGGAGCAGGAGGCTTTCTTT. This chain uses TRBV18 with TRBJ1-1; 7 bases line up with TRBD1. Per germline, CDR1 KGHSH and CDR2 LQKENI. This CDR3 has 13 amino acids. The V gene end was trimmed by 3 bases and the J gene end by 11 bases; junction bases not matched to a gene: 9. Based on the CDR3 plus reference TRBV18 and TRBJ1-1, the full variable domain is NAGVMQNPRHLVRRRGQEARLRCSPMKGHSHVYWYRQLPEEGLKFMVYLQKENIIDESGMPKERFSAEFPKEGPSILRIQQVVRGDSAAYFCASSPDREQEAFFGQGTRLTVV.